This T cell receptor (beta chain) was obtained from a study of regulatory T cells in long-lasting Graves disease. Trimming took 6 bases from V and 3 from J, leaving 15 bases between them. The germline V gene has CDR1 DFQATT and CDR2 SNEGSKA (reference sequence). The CDR3 length is 14 residues. Indicated time point: newly diagnosed GD, antithyroid drugs for less than 3 months. There was RNA extracted from PBMCs, and the TCR library was made from it. Construction of TCR beta libraries relied on iRepertoire HTBI primers and on Arm-PCR targeting CDR3 regions. One entry per CDR3 protein, called by TCRdb with MiXCR from the multiplex PCR reads. The profile shows 560,000 or so distinct CDR3 sequences, about 16% of them singletons. This sample was also put to use in a study of T cells in Graves' hyperthyroidism and ophthalmopathy.

The chain carries TRBV20-1 and TRBJ1-3; D gene uncertain. The sample here was peripheral blood mononuclear cells (PBMCs), taken at new diagnosis, from a patient treated with antithyroid drugs. The sequence derives from a man aged 18-30 years with Graves disease. CDR3 region: CSAMSRTRGNTIYF. CDR3 sequence (DNA): TGCAGTGCGATGAGTCGGACTCGTGGAAACACCATATATTTT.